This T cell receptor (beta chain) originates from a study of cytomegalovirus exposure and HLA in healthy donors. General study results and limits: About 90% or about 30% of the time was how often most TCR beta V segments were productive, according to an earlier analysis. Sequence variants that were highly shared formed a cluster that was likely a sequencing artifact.

Primers included in the PCR were 60 Vbeta and 13 Jbeta primers. Profiling relied on immunoSEQ multiplex PCR, and the TCRdb table lists in-frame clones only, not all of them. The sample includes some 190,000 clones, about 80% of them seen just once. Likely unrecorded immune exposures existed in these nominally healthy donors. Comment on this clone: Its antigen is as yet unknown.

Germline CDR1 reads GTSNPN; CDR2 reads SVGIG (reference sequence). There are 12 residues in the CDR3. Between the trimmed V and J ends, which lost 1 base and 2 bases, there was a span of 5 bases. The sequence came from a man aged 35-49 years in good health and CMV-seronegative. The chain carries TRBV30 and TRBJ1-2; D is unresolved. Sequencing used PBMCs. The CDR3 here is CAWSGGNYGYTF. The CDR3 DNA reads as TGTGCCTGGAGTGGCGGCAACTATGGCTACACCTTC.